These 29 T cell receptor beta chains originate from one sample sequenced in a study of blood T cell repertoires in COVID-19 (dated by TCRdb to the early 2020s). Library method: the immunoSEQ multiplex PCR assay. In its TCRdb copy, this immuneACCESS table keeps in-frame sequences only and misses some clones. Where compared with another copy, unresolved V genes explain less than half of these, and the others have no known cause. The sample data list about 220,000 clones, and 80% of these were observed just once. Jointly, the top ten make up more than 7% of the sample. Input material: peripheral blood. Receptors originate from a woman in her sixties or seventies with acute or convalescent COVID-19.

The chain uses TRBV30 and TRBJ1-3; TRBD1 agrees at 7 bases. From germline, CDR1 is GTSNPN and CDR2 SVGIG (reference sequence). The V gene end was trimmed by 3 bases and the J gene end by 8 bases; junction bases not matched to a gene: 7. CDR3 length: 13 amino acids. The CDR3 DNA sequence: TGTGCCTGGAGCCCCGGGACAGCAGACACCATATATTTT. Translated: CAWSPGTADTIYF.

V and J are TRBV9 and TRBJ1-2; 8 bases agree with TRBD1. The V segment lost 4 bases and the J segment 8 bases; nucleotides outside the gene matches: 10. Looked up from germline, CDR1 is SGDLS and CDR2 is YYNGEE. There are 14 residues in the CDR3. The CDR3 loop reads CASSRGQGGLGYTF. The CDR3 bases are TGTGCCAGCAGCCGTGGACAGGGAGGTCTAGGCTACACCTTC.

The V gene is TRBV18, the J gene TRBJ2-3, with a possible D match to TRBD1 (5 bases). This CDR3 is built from 15 residues. V lost 0 bases and J lost 5, with 12 bases in between. In germline, CDR1 is KGHSH, CDR2 LQKENI. The CDR3 spells CASSPPTAKRDTQYF. The DNA of the CDR3 is TGTGCCAGCTCACCACCGACAGCGAAGAGAGATACGCAGTATTTT.

This clone was detected once. The chain has TRBV11-3 and TRBJ2-3, with TRBD2 matching 10 bases. V was pared by 4 bases and J by 4 bases, with 5 bases of the junction left unmatched. In germline, CDR1 is SGHNT, CDR2 YENEEA. The CDR3 is 15 amino acids. The CDR3 DNA follows: TGTGCCAGCAGCTCGGGACTAGCGAGGTCAGATACGCAGTATTTT. Its protein is CASSSGLARSDTQYF.

The chain has TRBV27 and TRBJ2-1, with TRBD2 matching over 7 bases. The CDR3 has 13 amino acids. Germline loops: CDR1 MNHEY, CDR2 SMNVEV (reference sequence). Unmatched junction bases numbered 9, after V lost 6 bases and J lost 10 bases. The CDR3 protein is CASSPTSYREQFF. As DNA, the CDR3 is TGTGCCAGCAGCCCGACTAGCTATCGGGAGCAGTTCTTC.

This chain uses TRBV4-3 with TRBJ1-2, with D maybe TRBD1 (5 bases). Germline-derived CDR1 and CDR2 are LGHNA and YSLEER. There are 15 residues in the CDR3. V lost 0 bases and J 4 bases, leaving 12 bases between the germline ends. CDR3 region: CASSQDSGYSYGYTF. DNA of the CDR3: TGCGCCAGCAGCCAAGATTCAGGGTACAGCTATGGCTACACCTTC.

V usage is TRBV24-1 and J usage is TRBJ2-3; TRBD2 matches at 7 bases. The CDR3 covers 13 residues. CDR1 is KGHDR and CDR2 is SFDVKD in the germline V gene. With 3 bases clipped from V and 4 bases from J, the junction kept 0 bases outside the gene matches. CDR3 nucleotides: TGTGCCACCAGTGATGGGGGGGCAGATACGCAGTATTTT. Translated: CATSDGGADTQYF.

The CDR3, as DNA: TGCGCCAGCAGCCAAGATTATTCTGGGGCCAACGTCCTGACTTTC. Translation: CASSQDYSGANVLTF. V and J are TRBV4-3 and TRBJ2-6; D is uncertain. The germline V gene has CDR1 LGHNA and CDR2 YSLEER. V was cut by 0 bases and J by 1 base, with 4 bases left in between. The CDR3 contains 15 residues.

A single count supports this clone. The chain recombines TRBV6-5 with TRBJ2-3, with 9 bases fitting TRBD1. The germline CDR1 and CDR2 sequences are MNHEY and SVGAGI. V was clipped by 8 bases and J by 3 bases; unmatched bases: 9. The CDR3 loop spans 15 amino acids. The CDR3 DNA follows: TGTGCCAGCCCCAACGACAGGGGGTTTACAGATACGCAGTATTTT. Protein sequence: CASPNDRGFTDTQYF.

The rearrangement links TRBV3-1 (or the pseudogene TRBV3-2) to TRBJ1-1; D uncertain. The CDR3 length is 15 residues. The V and J ends lost 1 base and 4 bases respectively, with 13 bases between them. The germline CDR1 and CDR2 sequences are LGHDT and YNNKEL (reference sequence). This CDR3 reads CASSQGRFIGTEAFF. In DNA form, the CDR3 reads TGTGCCAGCAGCCAAGGGCGGTTCATAGGCACTGAAGCTTTCTTT.

The chain carries TRBV10-3 and TRBJ1-2; D perhaps matches TRBD1 (6 bases). The V end was cut by 3 bases, the J end by 2 bases, with 13 bases between. The CDR3 has 15 residues. Germline CDR1 is ENHRY and CDR2 is SYGVKD. The CDR3 here is CAISEWTASNYGYTF. The CDR3 DNA follows: TGTGCCATCAGTGAATGGACAGCCAGCAACTATGGCTACACCTTC.

The chain links TRBV5-6 to TRBJ1-6; D is perhaps TRBD1 (6 bases). V gave up 6 bases and J gave up 10 bases, with 17 bases separating them. Per germline, CDR1 SGHDT and CDR2 YYEEEE. The CDR3 extends over 14 amino acids. This CDR3 reads CASNQQGSGSPLHF. In nucleotides, the CDR3 is TGTGCCAGCAACCAACAGGGTTCGGGGTCACCCCTCCACTTT.

Here the CDR3 DNA reads TGTGCCAGCTCACCCTCCCCCGGGACAGGGGGATATAATAGCAATCAGCCCCAGCATTTT. Its protein product is CASSPSPGTGGYNSNQPQHF. The chain is built from TRBV18 and TRBJ1-5; TRBD1 agrees at 11 bases. The J segment lost 0 bases and the V segment lost 3 bases, leaving 13 bases of the junction unmatched. CDR3 length equals 20 residues. The germline CDR1 and CDR2 sequences are KGHSH and LQKENI.

The genes are TRBV12-3 or TRBV12-4 and TRBJ2-7; 9 nucleotides line up with TRBD1. V shed 6 bases, J shed 7 bases, and the junction held 4 bases outside the gene matches. CDR3 length equals 12 residues. The CDR3 DNA sequence: TGTGCCAGCAGGTCGGGACAGGGAGAGCAGTACTTC. Encoded protein: CASRSGQGEQYF.

The chain couples TRBV7-3 to TRBJ2-2; 8 nucleotides agree with TRBD1. The CDR3 runs 17 residues. The germline gives CDR1 SGHTA, CDR2 FQGTGA. V was clipped by 4 bases and J by 6 bases; unmatched bases: 13. The CDR3 loop is CASSSRPAGGQAGELFF. In DNA form, the CDR3 reads TGTGCCAGCAGCTCCCGTCCGGCAGGGGGCCAGGCCGGGGAGCTGTTTTTT.

Remarks on this clone: Other DNA sequences from this sample encode an identical CDR3 as well. V and J are TRBV19 and TRBJ1-1; D call uncertain. With 2 bases removed from V and 3 bases from J, the gap between germline ends came to 7 bases. The CDR3 length is 13 residues. The V gene's germline CDR1 is LNHDA and CDR2 SQIVND (reference sequence). The CDR3 DNA sequence: TGTGCCAGTAGTATAAGGAGGGACACTGAAGCTTTCTTT. Its protein is CASSIRRDTEAFF.

The gene calls are TRBV4-1 and TRBJ1-4, with 9 bases fitting TRBD1. The CDR3 length is 16 residues. The trim removed 2 bases at V and 6 bases at J, leaving 7 bases unmatched. CDR1 is MGHRA and CDR2 is YSYEKL in the germline V gene. Here the CDR3 DNA reads TGCGCCAGCAGCCAACGACAGGGGGGCGATGATGAAAAACTGTTTTTT. Translating it yields CASSQRQGGDDEKLFF.

The chain joins TRBV2 to TRBJ1-5; 7 bases align to TRBD1. This CDR3 spans 13 amino acids. Germline loops: CDR1 SNHLY, CDR2 FYNNEI. V lost 9 bases, J lost 3 bases, and 5 bases stayed unmatched. For the CDR3, the DNA is TGTGCCAGTACAGGGGAACTCAATCAGCCCCAGCATTTT. Its protein is CASTGELNQPQHF. The variable domain in full, with the rest retrieved from reference TRBV2 and TRBJ1-5, is EPEVTQTPSHQVTQMGQEVILRCVPISNHLYFYWYRQILGQKVEFLVSFYNNEISEKSEIFDDQFSVERPDGSNFTLKIRSTKLEDSAMYFCASTGELNQPQHFGDGTRLSIL.

This clone was seen more than once but under ten times. The chain links TRBV7-2 to TRBJ2-5; D not certain. The CDR3 spans 14 residues. Germline V gives CDR1 SGHTA, CDR2 FQGNSA. The V gene lost 5 bases and the J gene lost 5 bases, with 15 bases spanning the gap. CDR3 coding DNA: TGTGCCAGCAGCCGTGCATCAATTCAGGAGACCCAGTACTTC. This encodes CASSRASIQETQYF.

The chain uses TRBV19 and TRBJ2-5, with D unclear. Germline CDR1 reads LNHDA; CDR2 reads SQIVND (reference sequence). The CDR3 sequence is 14 residues long. V lost 5 bases and J 3 bases, leaving 13 bases between the germline ends. This chain's CDR3 is CASSPLRGEETQYF. The CDR3 coding sequence is TGTGCCAGTAGTCCCCTACGCGGAGAAGAGACCCAGTACTTC.

The chain employs TRBV2 and TRBJ1-1; TRBD1 agrees at 10 bases. The CDR3 totals 15 residues. With V trimmed by 6 bases and J by 4 bases, 8 bases remained unmatched. CDR1 is SNHLY, CDR2 FYNNEI, per germline. CDR3 sequence reads: CASRGTGVRGTEAFF. CDR3 bases: TGTGCCAGCAGAGGGACAGGGGTAAGGGGCACTGAAGCTTTCTTT. Full variable domain (rest looked up from reference TRBV2 and TRBJ1-1): EPEVTQTPSHQVTQMGQEVILRCVPISNHLYFYWYRQILGQKVEFLVSFYNNEISEKSEIFDDQFSVERPDGSNFTLKIRSTKLEDSAMYFCASRGTGVRGTEAFFGQGTRLTVV.

V and J are TRBV18 and TRBJ2-3; TRBD2 agrees at 12 bases. After removal of 5 bases from V and 4 bases from J, the junction contained 4 bases not matched to a gene. Germline lookup yields CDR1 KGHSH and CDR2 LQKENI. The CDR3 has 15 residues. CDR3 region: CASSLTSGGSDTQYF. The CDR3, as DNA: TGTGCCAGCTCATTGACTAGCGGGGGCTCAGATACGCAGTATTTT.

The CDR3 bases are TGTGCCATCAGTGCGCGGAACACCGGGGAGCTGTTTTTT. This gives the protein CAISARNTGELFF. The V call is TRBV10-3, the J call TRBJ2-2; no reliable D call. V dropped 4 bases and J dropped 1 base, with 4 bases sitting between them. Germline lookup yields CDR1 ENHRY and CDR2 SYGVKD. This CDR3 region has 13 residues.

The chain has TRBV12-5 and TRBJ2-3, with TRBD2 matching over 10 bases. Germline V gene sequence: CDR1 LGHNT, CDR2 FRNRAP. The CDR3 consists of 20 residues. Unmatched junction bases numbered 13, after V lost 1 base and J lost 0 bases. Written as DNA, the CDR3 is TGTGCTAGTGGTTTGGCCCGGTATAGCGGGGGGATTTCTAGCACAGATACGCAGTATTTT. Translation: CASGLARYSGGISSTDTQYF.

In this sample, this clone turned up many times. The chain combines TRBV18 with TRBJ2-1; tentative D call: TRBD1 (7 bases). The germline V gene encodes CDR1 KGHSH and CDR2 LQKENI. V shed 6 bases and J shed 3 bases, with 18 bases lying between them. The CDR3 spans 16 residues. In DNA, the CDR3 is TGTGCCAGCTCTACACAGGGGACTGAAGGCTACAATGAGCAGTTCTTC. This sequence encodes CASSTQGTEGYNEQFF.

The chain uses TRBV27 and TRBJ2-5; perhaps TRBD1 as D (5 bases). This CDR3 is built from 13 residues. The germline V gene encodes CDR1 MNHEY and CDR2 SMNVEV (reference sequence). The V end was cut by 0 bases, the J end by 5 bases, with 7 bases between. The CDR3 sequence is CASSLSHRETQYF. In nucleotides, the CDR3 is TGTGCCAGCAGTTTATCTCACAGGGAGACCCAGTACTTC.

This rearrangement joins TRBV3-1 (or the pseudogene TRBV3-2) to TRBJ2-6; maybe TRBD2 (5 bases). Germline CDR1 reads LGHDT; CDR2 reads YNNKEL (reference sequence). The CDR3 is made up of 19 amino acids. V lost 2 bases to trimming and J lost 0 bases, with 17 bases between them. Written as DNA, the CDR3 is TGTGCCAGCAGCCAAAGGAGGCCTCTATTGTACTCTGGGGCCAACGTCCTGACTTTC. It encodes CASSQRRPLLYSGANVLTF.

This chain joins TRBV27 and TRBJ2-7, with TRBD1 matching over 9 bases. The V gene's germline CDR1 is MNHEY and CDR2 SMNVEV (reference sequence). This CDR3 is built from 15 residues. V trimming: 6 bases; J trimming: 3 bases; junction bases outside the gene matches: 9. CDR3 DNA sequence: TGTGCCAGCAGATCACGCCGGGGACAGGGCTACGAGCAGTACTTC. It yields the protein CASRSRRGQGYEQYF.

The genes are TRBV5-1 and TRBJ2-1, with 11 bases aligning to TRBD1. This CDR3 has 16 residues. V lost 0 bases, J lost 4 bases, and 3 bases stayed unmatched. The V gene's germline CDR1 is SGHRS and CDR2 YFSETQ. The CDR3 loop is CASSLAGTGGYNEQFF. The CDR3 coding sequence is TGCGCCAGCAGCTTGGCCGGGACAGGGGGATACAATGAGCAGTTCTTC.